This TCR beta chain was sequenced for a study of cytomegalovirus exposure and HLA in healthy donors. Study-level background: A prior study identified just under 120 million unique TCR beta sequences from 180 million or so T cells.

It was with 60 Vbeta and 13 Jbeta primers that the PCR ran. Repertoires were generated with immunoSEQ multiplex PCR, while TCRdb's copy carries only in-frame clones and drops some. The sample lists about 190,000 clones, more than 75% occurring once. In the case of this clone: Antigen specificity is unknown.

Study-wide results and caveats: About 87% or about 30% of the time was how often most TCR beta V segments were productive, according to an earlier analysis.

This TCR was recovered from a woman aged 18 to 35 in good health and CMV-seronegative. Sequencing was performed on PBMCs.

The DNA for the CDR3 is TGTGCCAGCAGCCCGAACAGTCCGGGACAGGGATACGAGCAGTACTTC. Its translation is CASSPNSPGQGYEQYF. The chain is built from TRBV16 and TRBJ2-7, with 9 bases lining up with TRBD1. Germline assignment: CDR1 KGHSY and CDR2 FQNENV. J was trimmed by 4 bases and V by 4 bases; bases with no gene match: 11. CDR3 length: 16 amino acids.